This T cell receptor (beta chain) was profiled in a study of CD8 T cells in ankylosing spondylitis. One entry per CDR3 protein, called by TCRdb with MiXCR from the 5' RACE reads. The sample has some 840,000 distinct CDR3 sequences; 12% are singletons. Germline lookup yields CDR1 MNHNS and CDR2 SASEGT. This CDR3 is 14 amino acids long. Trimming took off 1 base at V and 6 bases at J, with 13 bases between the two ends. This clonotype was seen more than once but under ten times. As yet, its antigen is unknown. Whole-study results and caveats: As reported, disease-linked clones showed significant enrichment in matched ankylosing spondylitis synovial fluid. Roughly eight highly homologous variants formed a TCR beta motif that appeared characteristic of ankylosing spondylitis blood.

Sequenced material: blood, either unsorted or a sorted T cell fraction (not recorded which). This TCR was sampled from a male donor with ankylosing spondylitis. This chain links TRBV6-1 with TRBJ2-7; a weak D match, TRBD1 (5 bases). In DNA, the CDR3 is TGTGCCAGCAGTGAAGTAGCAGGGTACAGCGAGCAGTACTTC. Translating gives CASSEVAGYSEQYF.